Listed below are T cell receptor beta chains from one sample, sequenced in a study of post-analysis software for immune sequencing data. MiXCR, applied by TCRdb to the PCR reads, yields one record per CDR3 protein. The sample consists of roughly 430,000 distinct CDR3 sequences, approximately 37% of them appearing once. The sequenced material came from blood. The receptors here all came from a girl aged 2 to 10 with multiple sclerosis. Each CDR3 is given with its conserved first and last residue. Each record gives: D gene, V gene, J gene, clone size, CDR3 DNA, CDR3 protein. A D gene is named only where the DNA matches it firmly. Expanded clones get a size class; other rows say once, few or many, or leave the size out.

>TRBD2|TRBV9|TRBJ2-5|few
TGTGCCAGCAGCGCACTAGCGGGGGGCTTCCAAGAGACCCAGTACTTC
CASSALAGGFQETQYF
>.|TRBV5-1|TRBJ1-1|.
TGCGCCAGCAGCCCCGGGACCTTCACTGAAGCTTTCTTT
CASSPGTFTEAFF
>TRBD1|TRBV6-5|TRBJ1-2|.
TGTGCCACCGGGACAGGGGGCAGTAGGAGCTACACCTTC
CATGTGGSRSYTF
>.|TRBV7-9|TRBJ1-4|.
TGTGCCAGCAGCAGCCTACGACGGGTATACAGGCGAAAACTGTTTTTT
CASSSLRRVYRRKLFF
>TRBD1|TRBV7-9|TRBJ2-7|.
TGTGCCAGCAGCTCCAGACAGGGGGAAGTGAACGAGCAGTACTTC
CASSSRQGEVNEQYF
>TRBD2|TRBV28|TRBJ2-1|few
TGTGCCAGTCGGGCTAGCGGGAGAGCCTACAATGAGCAGTTCTTC
CASRASGRAYNEQFF
>.|TRBV3-1|TRBJ2-4|.
TGTGCCAGCAGCTGGGGACATACGATGGAGCAGTACTTC
CASSWGHTMEQYF
>.|TRBV5-5|TRBJ2-7|few
TGTGCCAGCAGCTTGGTTGGCGACCCCACCTACGAGCAGTACTTC
CASSLVGDPTYEQYF
>.|TRBV13|TRBJ2-5|few
TGTGCCAGCAGGGGGGCTAGCGCTAAAGGGGAGACCCAGTACTTC
CASRGASAKGETQYF
>.|TRBV5-1|TRBJ2-5|few
TGCGCCAGCAGCTTGGCCAGGGCAGCCCAAGAGACCCAGTACTTC
CASSLARAAQETQYF
>TRBD1|TRBV4-1|TRBJ1-1|.
TGCGCCAGCAGCCAAGATAGGGGACAGGGGAACACTGAAGCTTTCTTT
CASSQDRGQGNTEAFF
>TRBD2|TRBV4-2|TRBJ2-1|once
TGTGCCAGCAGCCAAGTCGCTAGCGGGGGGCCCTGGCAGTTCTTC
CASSQVASGGPWQFF
>TRBD1|TRBV10-3|TRBJ1-5|once
TGTGCCATCAGTGAGCCCGATGGACAGGGTGCTTGGAGCAATCAGCCCCAGCATTTT
CAISEPDGQGAWSNQPQHF
>.|TRBV4-3|TRBJ2-7|.
TGCGCCAGCAGCCAAGATGTCCTCAGGGACTTCTCCTACGAGCAGTACTTC
CASSQDVLRDFSYEQYF
>TRBD1|TRBV6-5|TRBJ1-2|few
TGTGCCAGCAGTTCCCCGGGACAGGGGTCCCTTAACTATGGCTACACCTTC
CASSSPGQGSLNYGYTF
>TRBD2|TRBV29-1|TRBJ2-3|.
TGCAGCGTGCGGGGGACCGATACAGCGGGAGGAATAACAGATACGCAGTATTTT
CSVRGTDTAGGITDTQYF